This T cell receptor (beta chain) was profiled in a study of shared clonotypes between healthy human individuals. Here immunoSEQ multiplex PCR was the method, and the copy in TCRdb shows in-frame clones only, minus some. The data contain more than 450,000 clones, 79% of them singletons. This CDR3 has 15 residues. The germline V gene has CDR1 SGHDT and CDR2 YYEEEE. The V and J ends lost 1 base and 4 bases respectively, with 14 bases between them. The chain recombines TRBV5-6 with TRBJ1-2; the D gene is possibly TRBD1 (5 bases). The sequenced sample was PBMCs. The clonotype originates from a woman in her forties in good health. Some clones in this sample may be carry-over from other donors' samples. CDR3 DNA: TGTGCCAGCAGCTTGTGGTCTGGGGCGGCCTATGGCTACACCTTC. This codes for CASSLWSGAAYGYTF.